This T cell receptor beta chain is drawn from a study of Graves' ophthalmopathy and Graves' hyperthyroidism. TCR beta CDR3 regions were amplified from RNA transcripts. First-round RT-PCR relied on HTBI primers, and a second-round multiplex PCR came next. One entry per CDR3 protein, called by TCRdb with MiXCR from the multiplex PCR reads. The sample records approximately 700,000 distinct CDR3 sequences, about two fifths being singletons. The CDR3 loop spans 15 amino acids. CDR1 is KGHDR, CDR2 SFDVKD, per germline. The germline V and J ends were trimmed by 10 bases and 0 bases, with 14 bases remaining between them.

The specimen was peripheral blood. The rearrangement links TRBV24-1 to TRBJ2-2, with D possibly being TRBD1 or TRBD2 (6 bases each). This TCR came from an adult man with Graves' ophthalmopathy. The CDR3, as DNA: TGTGCCACGGAGGGACACCTCACGAACACCGGGGAGCTGTTTTTT. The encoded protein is CATEGHLTNTGELFF.